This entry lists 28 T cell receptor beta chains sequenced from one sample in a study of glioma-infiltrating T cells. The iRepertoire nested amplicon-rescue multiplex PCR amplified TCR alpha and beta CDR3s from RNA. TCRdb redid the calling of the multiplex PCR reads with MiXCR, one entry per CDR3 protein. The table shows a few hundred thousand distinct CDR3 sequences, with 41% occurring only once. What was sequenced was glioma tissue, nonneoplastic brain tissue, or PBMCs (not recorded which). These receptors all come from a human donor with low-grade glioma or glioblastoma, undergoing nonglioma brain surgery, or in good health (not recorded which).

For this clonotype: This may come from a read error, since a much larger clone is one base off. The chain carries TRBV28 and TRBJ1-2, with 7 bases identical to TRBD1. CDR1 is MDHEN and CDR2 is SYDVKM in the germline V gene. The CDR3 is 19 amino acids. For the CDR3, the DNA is TGTGCCAGCGGTTTATTGGGGGCACCCCGGGACAGCCGGCGGAAGGGCTACACCTTC. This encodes CASGLLGAPRDSRRKGYTF.

The DNA of the CDR3 is TGCAGTGTTCAGGGGCTCAACCAAGAGACCCAGTACTTC. Its translation: CSVQGLNQETQYF. V and J are TRBV20-1 and TRBJ2-5, with D perhaps matching TRBD1 (6 bases). V lost 7 bases and J 0 bases, leaving 12 bases between the germline ends. The germline gives CDR1 DFQATT, CDR2 SNEGSKA (reference sequence). The CDR3 is 13 residues long.

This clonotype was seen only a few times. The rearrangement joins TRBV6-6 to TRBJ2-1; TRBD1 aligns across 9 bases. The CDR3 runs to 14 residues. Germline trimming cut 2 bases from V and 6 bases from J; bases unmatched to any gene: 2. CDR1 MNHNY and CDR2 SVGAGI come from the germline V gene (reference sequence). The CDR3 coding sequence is TGTGCCAGCAGTTACGGGACAGGGTTCAATGAGCAGTTCTTC. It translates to CASSYGTGFNEQFF.

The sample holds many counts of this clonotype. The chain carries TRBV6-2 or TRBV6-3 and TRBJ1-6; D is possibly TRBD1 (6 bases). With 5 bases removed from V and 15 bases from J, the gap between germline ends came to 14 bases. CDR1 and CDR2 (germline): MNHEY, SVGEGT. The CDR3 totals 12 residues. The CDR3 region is CASSLPGQLLHF. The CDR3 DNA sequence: TGTGCCAGCAGTCTCCCAGGACAGCTCCTCCACTTT.

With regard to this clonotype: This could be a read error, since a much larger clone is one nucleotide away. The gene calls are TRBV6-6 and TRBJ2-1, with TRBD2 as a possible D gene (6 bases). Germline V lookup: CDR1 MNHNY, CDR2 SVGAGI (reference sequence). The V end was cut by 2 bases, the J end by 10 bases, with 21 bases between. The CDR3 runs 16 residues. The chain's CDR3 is CASSYGLADSSYEQFF. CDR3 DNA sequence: TGTGCCAGCAGTTACGGTTTAGCGGATTCATCCTACGAGCAGTTCTTC.

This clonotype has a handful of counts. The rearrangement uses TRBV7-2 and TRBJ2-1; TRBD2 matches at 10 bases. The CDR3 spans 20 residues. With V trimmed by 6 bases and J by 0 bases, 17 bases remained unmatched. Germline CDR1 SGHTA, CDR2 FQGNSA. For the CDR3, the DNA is TGTGCCAGCAGTTCCCAGTGGGAAGCGGGAGGGCGGGGCTCCTACAATGAGCAGTTCTTC. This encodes CASSSQWEAGGRGSYNEQFF. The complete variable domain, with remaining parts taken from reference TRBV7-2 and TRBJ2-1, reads GAGVSQSPSNKVTEKGKDVELRCDPISGHTALYWYRQSLGQGLEFLIYFQGNSAPDKSGLPSDRFSAERTGGSVSTLTIQRTQQEDSAVYLCASSSQWEAGGRGSYNEQFFGPGTRLTVL.

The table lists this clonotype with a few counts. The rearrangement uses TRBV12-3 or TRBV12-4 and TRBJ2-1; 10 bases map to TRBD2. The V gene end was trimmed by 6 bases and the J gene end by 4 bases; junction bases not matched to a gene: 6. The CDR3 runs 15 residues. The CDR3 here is CASRSSGRMYNEQFF. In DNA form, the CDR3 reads TGTGCCAGCAGGTCTAGCGGGAGAATGTACAATGAGCAGTTCTTC.

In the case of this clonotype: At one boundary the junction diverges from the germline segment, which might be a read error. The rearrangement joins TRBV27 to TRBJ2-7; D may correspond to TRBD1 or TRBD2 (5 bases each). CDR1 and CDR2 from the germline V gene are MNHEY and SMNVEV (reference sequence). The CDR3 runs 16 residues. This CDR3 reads CASSLTGTASSHEQYF. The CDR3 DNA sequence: TGTGCCAGCAGTTTGACCGGGACGGCGAGCTCCCACGAGCAGTACTTC.

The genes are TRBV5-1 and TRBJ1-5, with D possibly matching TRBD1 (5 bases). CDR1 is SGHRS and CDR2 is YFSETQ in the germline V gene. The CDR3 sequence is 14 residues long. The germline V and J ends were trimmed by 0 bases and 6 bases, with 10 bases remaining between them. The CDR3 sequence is CASSLGTPGQPQHF. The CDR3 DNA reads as TGCGCCAGCAGCTTGGGGACACCGGGTCAGCCCCAGCATTTT. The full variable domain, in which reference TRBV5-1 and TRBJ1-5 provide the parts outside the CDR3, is KAGVTQTPRYLIKTRGQQVTLSCSPISGHRSVSWYQQTPGQGLQFLFEYFSETQRNKGNFPGRFSGRQFSNSRSEMNVSTLELGDSALYLCASSLGTPGQPQHFGDGTRLSIL.

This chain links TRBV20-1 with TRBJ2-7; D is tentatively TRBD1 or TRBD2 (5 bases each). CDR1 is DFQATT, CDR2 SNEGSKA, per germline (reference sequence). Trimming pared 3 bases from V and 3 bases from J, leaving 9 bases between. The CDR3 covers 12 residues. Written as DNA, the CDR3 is TGCAGTGCTAGGGGGGACCTCTACGAGCAGTACTTC. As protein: CSARGDLYEQYF.

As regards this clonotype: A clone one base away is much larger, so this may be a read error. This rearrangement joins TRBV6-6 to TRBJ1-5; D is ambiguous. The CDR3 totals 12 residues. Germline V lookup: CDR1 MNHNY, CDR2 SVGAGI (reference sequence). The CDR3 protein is CASSYSQQPRHF. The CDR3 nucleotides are TGTGCCAGCAGTTACTCTCAACAGCCCCGGCATTTT.

The CDR3 DNA reads as TGTGCTAGTGGTTTGGGCCGAAACTATGGCTACACCTTC. Protein sequence: CASGLGRNYGYTF. This sequence joins TRBV12-5 and TRBJ1-2; D gene ambiguous. Trimming took 1 base from V and 2 from J, leaving 5 bases between them. Germline values: CDR1 LGHNT, CDR2 FRNRAP. This CDR3 region has 13 residues.

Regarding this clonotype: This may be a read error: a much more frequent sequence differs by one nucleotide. The CDR3 loop is CASSEPFGPRQFF. The CDR3 DNA reads as TGTGCCAGCAGTGAACCGTTCGGGCCAAGGCAGTTCTTC. The chain uses TRBV6-1 and TRBJ2-1; D gene ambiguous. This CDR3 comprises 13 residues. V was clipped by 2 bases and J by 12 bases, with 14 bases between them. The germline gives CDR1 MNHNS, CDR2 SASEGT.

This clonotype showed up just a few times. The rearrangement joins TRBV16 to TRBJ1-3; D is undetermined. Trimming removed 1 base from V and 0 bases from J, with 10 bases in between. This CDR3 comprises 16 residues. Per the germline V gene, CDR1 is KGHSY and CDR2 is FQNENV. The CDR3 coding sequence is TGTGCCAGCAGCCAATTTCGGATGAGCTCTGGAAACACCATATATTTT. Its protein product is CASSQFRMSSGNTIYF.

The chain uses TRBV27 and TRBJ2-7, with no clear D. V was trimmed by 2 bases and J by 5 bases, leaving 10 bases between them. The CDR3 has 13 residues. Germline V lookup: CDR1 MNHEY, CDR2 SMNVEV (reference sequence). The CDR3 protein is CASSLGWWNEQYF. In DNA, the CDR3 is TGTGCCAGCAGTTTAGGGTGGTGGAACGAGCAGTACTTC.

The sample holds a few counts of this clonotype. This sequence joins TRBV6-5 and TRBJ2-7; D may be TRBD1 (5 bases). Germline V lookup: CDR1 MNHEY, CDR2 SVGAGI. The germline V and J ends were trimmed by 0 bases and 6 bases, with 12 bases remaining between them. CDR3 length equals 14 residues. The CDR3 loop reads CASSYSAATGEQYF. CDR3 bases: TGTGCCAGCAGTTACTCCGCAGCCACAGGCGAGCAGTACTTC.

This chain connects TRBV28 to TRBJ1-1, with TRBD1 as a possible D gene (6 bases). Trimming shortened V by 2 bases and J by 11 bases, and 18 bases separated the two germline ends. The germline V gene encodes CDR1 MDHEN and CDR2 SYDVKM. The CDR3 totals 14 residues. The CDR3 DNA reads TGTGCCAGCAGTTTACCCCGGGACATTCAAGAGGCTTTCTTT. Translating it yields CASSLPRDIQEAFF. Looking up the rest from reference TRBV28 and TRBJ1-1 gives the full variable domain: DVKVTQSSRYLVKRTGEKVFLECVQDMDHENMFWYRQDPGLGLRLIYFSYDVKMKEKGDIPEGYSVSREKKERFSLILESASTNQTSMYLCASSLPRDIQEAFFGQGTRLTVV.

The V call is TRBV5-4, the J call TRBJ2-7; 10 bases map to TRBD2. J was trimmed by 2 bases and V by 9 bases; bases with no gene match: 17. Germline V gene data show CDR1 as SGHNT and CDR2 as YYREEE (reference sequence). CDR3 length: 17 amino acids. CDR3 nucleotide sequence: TGTGCCACCCGGTTTGAGGGACTAGCGACAAGTACCTACGAGCAGTACTTC. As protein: CATRFEGLATSTYEQYF.

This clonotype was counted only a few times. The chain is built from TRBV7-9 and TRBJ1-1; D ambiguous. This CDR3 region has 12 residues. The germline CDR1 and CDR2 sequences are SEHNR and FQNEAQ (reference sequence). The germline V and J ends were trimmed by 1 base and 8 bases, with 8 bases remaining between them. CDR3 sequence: CASSLVSAEAFF. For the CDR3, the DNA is TGTGCCAGCAGCTTAGTTTCAGCAGAAGCTTTCTTT.

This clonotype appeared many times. In DNA form, the CDR3 reads TGCAGTGCTAGACTAGGCACAGATACGCAGTATTTT. Protein product: CSARLGTDTQYF. The V and J genes are TRBV20-1 and TRBJ2-3; D is undetermined. From germline, CDR1 is DFQATT and CDR2 SNEGSKA (reference sequence). The CDR3 has 12 residues. Trimming took 2 bases from V and 1 from J, leaving 4 bases between them.

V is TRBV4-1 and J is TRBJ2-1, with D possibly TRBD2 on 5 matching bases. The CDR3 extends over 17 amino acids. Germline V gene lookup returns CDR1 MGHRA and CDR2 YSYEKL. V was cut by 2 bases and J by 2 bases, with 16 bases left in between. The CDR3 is CASSQPPGGRPYNEQFF. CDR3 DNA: TGCGCCAGCAGCCAACCCCCCGGTGGGAGACCCTACAATGAGCAGTTCTTC.

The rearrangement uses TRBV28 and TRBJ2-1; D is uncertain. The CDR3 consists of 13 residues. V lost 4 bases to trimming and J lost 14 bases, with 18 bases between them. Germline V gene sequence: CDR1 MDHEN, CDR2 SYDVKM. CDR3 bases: TGTGCCAGCAGTTCCCGAGCCGGCCGCTGGGAGTTCTTC. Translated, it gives CASSSRAGRWEFF.

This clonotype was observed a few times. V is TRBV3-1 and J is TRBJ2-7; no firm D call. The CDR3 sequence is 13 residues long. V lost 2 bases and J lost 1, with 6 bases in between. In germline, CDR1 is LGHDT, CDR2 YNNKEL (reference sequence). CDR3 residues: CASSQSMSYEQYF. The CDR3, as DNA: TGTGCCAGCAGCCAATCGATGTCCTACGAGCAGTACTTC.

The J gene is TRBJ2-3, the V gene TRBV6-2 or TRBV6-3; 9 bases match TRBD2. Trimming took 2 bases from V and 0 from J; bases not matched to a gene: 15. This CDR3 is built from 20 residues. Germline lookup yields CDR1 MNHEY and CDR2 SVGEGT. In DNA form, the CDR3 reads TGTGCCAGCAGTTACCCTGCCGGAATAGCGGGAGCCCCTAGCACAGATACGCAGTATTTT. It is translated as CASSYPAGIAGAPSTDTQYF.

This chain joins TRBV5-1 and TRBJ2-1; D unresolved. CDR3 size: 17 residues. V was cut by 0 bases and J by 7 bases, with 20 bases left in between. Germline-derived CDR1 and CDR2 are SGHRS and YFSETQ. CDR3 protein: CASSLAPTWSLANEQFF. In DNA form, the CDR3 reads TGCGCCAGCAGCTTGGCTCCTACATGGTCTCTTGCGAATGAGCAGTTCTTC.

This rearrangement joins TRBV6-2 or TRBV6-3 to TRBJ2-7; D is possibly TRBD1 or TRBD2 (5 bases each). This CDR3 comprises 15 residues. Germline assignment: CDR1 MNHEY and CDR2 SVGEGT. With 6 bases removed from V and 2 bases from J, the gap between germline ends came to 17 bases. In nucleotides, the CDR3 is TGTGCCAGCAGGCACCGGGACGCAGACGCCTACGAGCAGTACTTC. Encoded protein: CASRHRDADAYEQYF.

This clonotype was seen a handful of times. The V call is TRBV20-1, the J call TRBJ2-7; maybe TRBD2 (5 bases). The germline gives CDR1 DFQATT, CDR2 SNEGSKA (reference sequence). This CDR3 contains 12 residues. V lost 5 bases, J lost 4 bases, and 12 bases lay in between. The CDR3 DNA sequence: TGCAGTGCTCGGGGATCGGGGTACGAGCAGTACTTC. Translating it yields CSARGSGYEQYF.

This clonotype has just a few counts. CDR3 region: CATSDLGTGDEQFF. Written as DNA, the CDR3 is TGTGCCACCAGTGATTTGGGGACAGGGGATGAGCAGTTCTTC. This sequence joins TRBV24-1 and TRBJ2-1; 10 nucleotides align to TRBD1. Germline CDR1 and CDR2: KGHDR and SFDVKD. Germline trimming cut 0 bases from V and 8 bases from J; bases unmatched to any gene: 0. This CDR3 contains 14 residues.